This T cell receptor (beta chain) was identified in a study of CD8 T cells in ankylosing spondylitis. Concerning this clonotype: What it binds is unknown.

General observations from the study: Disease-linked clones were CD8+ and relatively rare in peripheral blood. Seemingly distinctive of ankylosing spondylitis blood was a TCR beta motif formed by eight highly homologous variants.

TCRdb fed the 5' RACE reads into MiXCR, producing one record per CDR3 protein. The table lists roughly 180,000 distinct CDR3 sequences, approximately 10% of them singletons, with around 16% in the top ten. Germline CDR1 DFQATT, CDR2 SNEGSKA (reference sequence). Between the trimmed V and J ends, which lost 7 bases and 6 bases, there was a span of 19 bases. The CDR3 is 13 residues long. The receptor was derived from a female donor with ankylosing spondylitis or in good health (not recorded which). This chain connects TRBV20-1 to TRBJ2-7, with D perhaps being TRBD1 or TRBD2 (5 bases each). Sequenced material: blood, either unsorted or a sorted T cell fraction (not recorded which). The CDR3 protein is CSVPGTRRSEQYF. The CDR3 DNA is TGCAGTGTCCCCGGGACCCGACGGTCCGAGCAGTACTTC.